One T cell receptor (beta chain) is described in this entry. Produced via immunoSEQ multiplex PCR; TCRdb's table is partial and in-frame only. The data contain about 80,000 clones, around 80% of them seen just once; the ten biggest clones take up about an eighth. The data were taken from a study of blood T cell repertoires in COVID-19. This CDR3 has 14 amino acids. The trim removed 4 bases at V and 1 base at J, leaving 1 base unmatched. The germline CDR1 and CDR2 sequences are LNHDA and SQIVND (reference sequence). The gene calls are TRBV19 and TRBJ1-1; TRBD1 agrees at 9 bases. The source of this sequence is a man older than 75 with acute or convalescent COVID-19. The sample comprised peripheral blood. The CDR3 nucleotides read TGTGCCAGTAGTAGGGACAGGGAGAACACTGAAGCTTTCTTT. Translation gives CASSRDRENTEAFF. The complete variable domain, with remaining parts taken from reference TRBV19 and TRBJ1-1, reads DGGITQSPKYLFRKEGQNVTLSCEQNLNHDAMYWYRQDPGQGLRLIYYSQIVNDFQKGDIAEGYSVSREKKESFPLTVTSAQKNPTAFYLCASSRDRENTEAFFGQGTRLTVV.